The 25 T cell receptor beta chains reported below all come from one sample, sequenced in a study of regulatory T cells in long-lasting Graves disease. Combining iRepertoire HTBI primers with Arm-PCR of CDR3 regions, the authors built TCR beta libraries. TCRdb reprocessed the multiplex PCR reads via MiXCR and lists one record per CDR3 protein. The top ten clones hold roughly 46% of a sample with about 660,000 distinct CDR3 sequences, 25% to 35% of them seen once. Time point in this sample: persistent/refractory GD, antithyroid drugs over 5 years with positive TRAb. There was RNA extracted from PBMCs, and the TCR library was made from it. The sample here was peripheral blood mononuclear cells (PBMCs), taken when the disease was refractory, from a patient treated with antithyroid drugs. These receptors originate from a female donor with Graves disease.

This clonotype appeared many times. The J gene is TRBJ2-7, the V gene TRBV28; 8 positions agree with TRBD1. Germline CDR1 and CDR2: MDHEN and SYDVKM. V was clipped by 7 bases and J by 1 base; unmatched bases: 9. This CDR3 has 15 residues. The CDR3 DNA sequence: TGTGCCAGCACCCTTTCCGGGACAGGATCCTACGAGCAGTACTTC. Translating it yields CASTLSGTGSYEQYF.

The chain uses TRBV5-5 and TRBJ2-2, with no clear D. V dropped 1 base and J dropped 6 bases, with 7 bases sitting between them. Germline V gene sequence: CDR1 SGHKS, CDR2 YYEKEE (reference sequence). This CDR3 has 13 residues. The CDR3 sequence: CASSLTASGELFF. The CDR3 nucleotides are TGTGCCAGCAGCTTGACGGCCTCCGGGGAGCTGTTTTTT.

The chain carries TRBV12-3 or TRBV12-4 and TRBJ1-5; D remains ambiguous. The CDR3 has 13 amino acids. V was trimmed by 6 bases and J by 9 bases, leaving 15 bases between them. CDR3 protein: CASSPVGFRPQHF. The CDR3 DNA sequence: TGTGCCAGCAGCCCCGTAGGATTTCGGCCCCAGCATTTT.

The chain is built from TRBV18 and TRBJ1-1; D is ambiguous. This CDR3 has 14 amino acids. Between the trimmed V and J ends, which lost 4 bases and 4 bases, there was a span of 13 bases. Germline CDR1 KGHSH, CDR2 LQKENI. DNA of the CDR3: TGTGCCAGCTCACGGGCTGGCGAACCCACTGAAGCTTTCTTT. Encoded protein: CASSRAGEPTEAFF. The full variable domain, with the rest looked up from reference TRBV18 and TRBJ1-1, is NAGVMQNPRHLVRRRGQEARLRCSPMKGHSHVYWYRQLPEEGLKFMVYLQKENIIDESGMPKERFSAEFPKEGPSILRIQQVVRGDSAAYFCASSRAGEPTEAFFGQGTRLTVV.

The gene calls are TRBV19 and TRBJ2-1; 11 nucleotides line up with TRBD2. There are 17 residues in the CDR3. J was trimmed by 7 bases and V by 2 bases; bases with no gene match: 10. Per the germline V gene, CDR1 is LNHDA and CDR2 is SQIVND (reference sequence). This chain's CDR3 is CASSIRLAGGFVNEQFF. CDR3 sequence (DNA): TGTGCCAGTAGTATAAGGTTAGCGGGAGGGTTTGTGAATGAGCAGTTCTTC.

In its sample, this clonotype was seen a few times. The chain joins TRBV3-1 to TRBJ1-2; D unclear. CDR1 LGHDT and CDR2 YNNKEL come from the germline V gene (reference sequence). The CDR3 totals 15 residues. V was shortened by 1 base and J by 2 bases, with 11 bases between the two germline ends. The CDR3 nucleotides read TGTGCCAGCAGCCAAGGCCCGTACGGAAACTATGGCTACACCTTC. Translation: CASSQGPYGNYGYTF.

V gene TRBV19 combines with J gene TRBJ1-1; 10 bases are a match to TRBD1. Germline-derived CDR1 and CDR2 are LNHDA and SQIVND (reference sequence). V was pared by 5 bases and J by 4 bases, with 22 bases of the junction left unmatched. CDR3 size: 20 residues. The CDR3 coding sequence is TGTGCCAGTAGTGACACTATTCCGGGACAGGGGTACAGGTGGAGCACTGAAGCTTTCTTT. Translating it yields CASSDTIPGQGYRWSTEAFF. Full variable domain (outside the CDR3, taken from reference TRBV19 and TRBJ1-1): DGGITQSPKYLFRKEGQNVTLSCEQNLNHDAMYWYRQDPGQGLRLIYYSQIVNDFQKGDIAEGYSVSREKKESFPLTVTSAQKNPTAFYLCASSDTIPGQGYRWSTEAFFGQGTRLTVV.

The V gene is TRBV20-1, the J gene TRBJ2-7, with D uncertain. With 5 bases removed from V and 0 bases from J, the gap between germline ends came to 17 bases. Germline loops: CDR1 DFQATT, CDR2 SNEGSKA (reference sequence). The length of the CDR3 is 15 residues. CDR3 residues: CSAPDRTQSSYEQYF. The CDR3 nucleotides read TGCAGTGCTCCAGACCGAACTCAGAGCTCCTACGAGCAGTACTTC.

The chain employs TRBV29-1 and TRBJ1-2, with D unresolved. Germline V lookup: CDR1 SQVTM, CDR2 ANQGSEA. Trimming removed 4 bases at V and 4 bases at J, with 16 bases between. The CDR3 has 14 residues. The DNA of the CDR3 is TGCAGCGTTGGGTCTAAGGCATCCGCCTATGGCTACACCTTC. Translated: CSVGSKASAYGYTF.

This clonotype was detected only a few times. J is TRBJ2-1 and V is TRBV12-3 or TRBV12-4; D perhaps matches TRBD1 (6 bases). V lost 3 bases to trimming and J lost 5 bases, with 11 bases between them. This CDR3 comprises 14 residues. The DNA for the CDR3 is TGTGCCAGCAGTTTTACAGGGCTAGACAATGAGCAGTTCTTC. Translation: CASSFTGLDNEQFF.

This rearrangement joins TRBV5-1 to TRBJ1-2, with D tentatively TRBD1 (6 bases). This CDR3 is 14 amino acids long. Germline CDR1 is SGHRS and CDR2 is YFSETQ. V was cut by 3 bases and J by 6 bases, with 15 bases left in between. The CDR3 DNA is TGCGCCAGCAGCTCGGGTGGTGGGGGCGATGGCTACACCTTC. It codes for CASSSGGGGDGYTF.

This clonotype was counted many times. CDR3 residues: CASRWNRVTYEQYF. As DNA, the CDR3 is TGTGCCAGCAGGTGGAACAGGGTAACCTACGAGCAGTACTTC. The rearrangement uses TRBV6-1 and TRBJ2-7; TRBD1 is a possible D gene (6 bases). Germline CDR1 MNHNS, CDR2 SASEGT. The CDR3 covers 14 residues. The V end was cut by 6 bases, the J end by 2 bases, with 14 bases between.

At least ten counts were recorded for this clonotype. This rearrangement joins TRBV2 to TRBJ1-5, with D unclear. Germline CDR1 is SNHLY and CDR2 is FYNNEI. This CDR3 spans 13 amino acids. Trimming cost V 4 bases and J 5 bases, with 9 bases left between them. The DNA of the CDR3 is TGTGCCAGCAGTGGGAAACGGGATCAGCCCCAGCATTTT. This gives the protein CASSGKRDQPQHF.

J is TRBJ1-2 and V is TRBV12-3 or TRBV12-4; no clear D. The CDR3 sequence is 15 residues long. V was cut by 7 bases and J by 4 bases, with 19 bases left in between. The CDR3 loop is CASTPYIGVFYGYTF. CDR3 sequence (DNA): TGTGCCAGCACCCCCTATATTGGGGTTTTCTATGGCTACACCTTC.

This rearrangement joins TRBV30 to TRBJ1-6, with 7 bases that match TRBD1. Germline V gives CDR1 GTSNPN, CDR2 SVGIG (reference sequence). The V segment lost 0 bases and the J segment 10 bases; nucleotides outside the gene matches: 6. The CDR3 loop spans 14 amino acids. This chain's CDR3 is CAWSVETGKSPLHF. CDR3 bases: TGTGCCTGGAGTGTAGAGACAGGGAAGTCACCCCTCCACTTT.

The gene calls are TRBV7-2 and TRBJ1-5, with TRBD1 identical over 8 bases. The CDR3 runs 15 residues. V dropped 5 bases and J dropped 6; count of bases not matched to a gene: 9. Per the germline V gene, CDR1 is SGHTA and CDR2 is FQGNSA. The CDR3 DNA reads TGTGCCAGCAGCCGGGTCACAGGGGGTGTTCAGCCCCAGCATTTT. The encoded protein is CASSRVTGGVQPQHF.

This clonotype was counted ten times or more. V is TRBV7-8 and J is TRBJ1-5; D remains unclear. CDR3 length: 15 amino acids. Germline lookup yields CDR1 SGHVS and CDR2 FQNEAQ. V was trimmed by 5 bases and J by 4 bases, leaving 15 bases between them. CDR3 in amino acids: CASSRTFVGNQPQHF. The CDR3 DNA sequence: TGTGCCAGCAGCCGAACTTTTGTCGGTAATCAGCCCCAGCATTTT.

The chain carries TRBV5-1 and TRBJ2-7; 8 bases line up with TRBD1. The CDR3 runs 15 residues. After removal of 3 bases from V and 3 bases from J, the junction contained 8 bases not matched to a gene. CDR1 SGHRS and CDR2 YFSETQ come from the germline V gene. The CDR3: CASSSSDRAYYEQYF. Written as DNA, the CDR3 is TGCGCCAGCAGCTCCTCGGACAGGGCCTACTACGAGCAGTACTTC.

This clonotype was seen many times. The chain joins TRBV20-1 to TRBJ1-1; D is undetermined. Per germline, CDR1 DFQATT and CDR2 SNEGSKA (reference sequence). V was pared by 5 bases and J by 8 bases, with 12 bases between. The CDR3 has 11 amino acids. CDR3 in DNA: TGCAGTGCTCCCCTGGGAGGGGAAGCTTTCTTT. It yields the protein CSAPLGGEAFF.

This clonotype was counted at least ten times. This chain uses TRBV12-3 or TRBV12-4 with TRBJ1-2, with TRBD1 matching over 9 bases. The CDR3 has 13 amino acids. The junction had 8 bases not matched to a gene; V was cut back by 8 bases and J by 7 bases. The CDR3 DNA reads as TGTGCCAGCTCCCGGGACAGGGTGTTTGGCTACACCTTC. It specifies CASSRDRVFGYTF.

The rearrangement joins TRBV5-1 to TRBJ2-7, with TRBD2 matching over 10 bases. The germline V gene has CDR1 SGHRS and CDR2 YFSETQ. Trimming at V came to 5 bases and at J to 1 base, leaving 6 bases not matched to a gene. The CDR3 is 15 residues long. The CDR3 DNA reads as TGCGCCAGCAGGTATCGACTAGCGGGTTCCTACGAGCAGTACTTC. Its protein product is CASRYRLAGSYEQYF.

This clonotype appeared many times. DNA for the CDR3: TGTGCCAGCAGCCCCGACGGGGTTGTCTACGAGCAGTACTTC. It yields the protein CASSPDGVVYEQYF. The V and J genes are TRBV2 and TRBJ2-7; perhaps TRBD2 as D (5 bases). The V end was cut by 6 bases, the J end by 3 bases, with 15 bases between. Germline-derived CDR1 and CDR2 are SNHLY and FYNNEI. This CDR3 comprises 14 residues.

This clonotype was counted many times. For the CDR3, the DNA is TGTGCCAGCAGTTTATCGGCGGGCGGATTGTATGGCTACACCTTC. It is translated as CASSLSAGGLYGYTF. The V gene is TRBV27, the J gene TRBJ1-2; D remains ambiguous. The CDR3 length is 15 residues. CDR1 and CDR2 (germline): MNHEY, SMNVEV (reference sequence). V was clipped by 0 bases and J by 5 bases, with 13 bases between them.

This chain uses TRBV7-9 with TRBJ2-7, with 8 bases matching TRBD1. CDR1 is SEHNR, CDR2 FQNEAQ, per germline (reference sequence). The V segment lost 3 bases and the J segment 1 base; nucleotides outside the gene matches: 2. This CDR3 is 14 amino acids long. The CDR3 region has the DNA TGTGCCAGCAGCTTCCAGGGGGCGTCCTACGAGCAGTACTTC. This gives the protein CASSFQGASYEQYF.

The chain joins TRBV20-1 to TRBJ2-7; 12 nucleotides align to TRBD1. With V trimmed by 4 bases and J by 6 bases, 7 bases remained unmatched. Germline V gene lookup returns CDR1 DFQATT and CDR2 SNEGSKA (reference sequence). The length of the CDR3 is 14 residues. The CDR3 DNA is TGCAGTGCTACAACCGGGACAGGGGGCATCGAGCAGTACTTC. Protein product: CSATTGTGGIEQYF.